These 4 T cell receptor beta chains were sequenced from one sample in a study of memory CD4+ T cells and cytomegalovirus serostatus. Here immunoSEQ multiplex PCR was the method, and the copy in TCRdb shows in-frame clones only, minus some. The sample contains 85,000 to 100,000 clones, roughly 80% of which appear only once. The sort gate was single viable CD3+CD4+CD8-CD45RO+ cells for memory CD4+ T cells. Sequencing was done on a sample of memory CD4+ T cells from blood. The receptors stem from an adult in good health and CMV-seropositive.

This clone showed up just a few times. The chain employs TRBV28 and TRBJ1-5; 9 bases line up with TRBD1. V was pared by 5 bases and J by 0 bases, with 11 bases of the junction left unmatched. CDR3 length: 18 amino acids. CDR1 is MDHEN and CDR2 is SYDVKM in the germline V gene. Here the CDR3 DNA reads TGTGCCAGCAGTCTCCTCACAGGGGGCAGACATAGCAATCAGCCCCAGCATTTT. Translated: CASSLLTGGRHSNQPQHF.

The chain has TRBV4-1 and TRBJ1-2; 10 bases line up with TRBD1. This CDR3 has 18 amino acids. Germline CDR1 MGHRA, CDR2 YSYEKL. Germline trimming cut 0 bases from V and 8 bases from J; bases unmatched to any gene: 15. CDR3 DNA: TGCGCCAGCAGCCAAGACTTAGTATTAAGGGACAGGGGTGGCGGCTACACCTTC. Translation: CASSQDLVLRDRGGGYTF.

The rearrangement joins TRBV29-1 to TRBJ2-7, with a weak D call TRBD1 (7 bases). Between the trimmed V and J ends, which lost 3 bases and 5 bases, there was a span of 14 bases. The CDR3 extends over 13 amino acids. Germline V gives CDR1 SQVTM, CDR2 ANQGSEA. For the CDR3, the DNA is TGCAGCGTTGAGCGGGACAGTGTGAACGAGCAGTACTTC. This encodes CSVERDSVNEQYF.

The V call is TRBV9, the J call TRBJ1-4; 7 nucleotides match TRBD1. This CDR3 comprises 15 residues. V shed 0 bases and J 2 bases; nucleotides not matched to a gene: 1. CDR1 SGDLS and CDR2 YYNGEE come from the germline V gene. In DNA form, the CDR3 reads TGTGCCAGCAGCGTAGGGGACAGTACTAATGAAAAACTGTTTTTT. Translation gives CASSVGDSTNEKLFF.